A single sample is the source of the 28 T cell receptor beta chains below, sequenced in a study of shared clonotypes between healthy human individuals. Libraries were prepared by immunoSEQ multiplex PCR; TCRdb keeps only in-frame clonotypes and omits some of them. The sample holds hundreds of thousands of clones; roughly 96% are singletons and the top ten take over 0.095%. CD45RO-negative CD8 cells positively selected for CCR7 made up the naive population, which excluded terminally differentiated effector memory CD45RA+ cells. The sequenced sample consisted of naive CD8+ T cells sorted from blood. The receptors shown here come from a woman aged 30 to 39 in good health.

With respect to this clone: This sample includes further DNA sequences coding for the same CDR3. The V and J genes are TRBV13 and TRBJ1-1; 8 bases align to TRBD1. The CDR3 has 14 residues. Per germline, CDR1 PRHDT and CDR2 FYEKMQ (reference sequence). Losses at the gene ends were 5 bases for V and 5 bases for J; bases not matched to a gene: 7. The CDR3 loop is CASSVGQGGTEAFF. The DNA of the CDR3 is TGTGCCAGCAGCGTCGGACAGGGAGGTACTGAAGCTTTCTTT.

V is TRBV4-1 and J is TRBJ2-7; 7 nucleotides agree with TRBD2. Per the germline V gene, CDR1 is MGHRA and CDR2 is YSYEKL. V trimming: 4 bases; J trimming: 6 bases; junction bases outside the gene matches: 9. CDR3 length equals 14 residues. This chain's CDR3 is CASSPRPTSSEQYF. The CDR3 region has the DNA TGCGCCAGCAGCCCCCGCCCGACTAGCTCCGAGCAGTACTTC.

This clone was found once. The CDR3 here is CASSSDGGMTGELFF. The CDR3 nucleotides are TGTGCCAGCAGCTCAGACGGGGGTATGACCGGGGAGCTGTTTTTT. The gene calls are TRBV5-4 and TRBJ2-2; TRBD2 might be the D (6 bases). Germline CDR1 reads SGHNT; CDR2 reads YYREEE (reference sequence). CDR3 length: 15 residues. V gave up 3 bases and J gave up 5 bases, with 14 bases separating them.

The chain combines TRBV28 with TRBJ2-5, with 7 bases aligning to TRBD1. Germline lookup yields CDR1 MDHEN and CDR2 SYDVKM. Trimming cost V 5 bases and J 1 base; bases outside gene matches: 10. CDR3 length: 16 amino acids. The CDR3 DNA follows: TGTGCCAGCAGTCCCTTCCCGGGACAGTTCCAAGAGACCCAGTACTTC. Translation: CASSPFPGQFQETQYF.

The chain carries TRBV5-6 and TRBJ2-7; D may be TRBD1 or TRBD2 (5 bases each). The CDR3 is 12 residues long. Germline V gene lookup returns CDR1 SGHDT and CDR2 YYEEEE. V lost 0 bases and J lost 8, with 9 bases in between. CDR3: CASSLGGIQQYF. CDR3 DNA: TGTGCCAGCAGCTTGGGGGGGATTCAGCAGTACTTC.

J is TRBJ2-7 and V is TRBV5-4; D is tentatively TRBD1 or TRBD2 (6 bases each). Germline-derived CDR1 and CDR2 are SGHNT and YYREEE (reference sequence). The CDR3 is 15 residues long. V gave up 3 bases and J gave up 5 bases, with 18 bases separating them. This chain's CDR3 is CASSWRGERLDEQYF. The DNA for the CDR3 is TGTGCCAGCAGCTGGAGGGGGGAAAGGTTGGACGAGCAGTACTTC.

The rearrangement links TRBV6-1 to TRBJ2-7, with D perhaps being TRBD1 or TRBD2 (6 bases each). The CDR3 is made up of 15 amino acids. Germline CDR1 MNHNS, CDR2 SASEGT. Trimming left V 2 bases short and J 2 bases short, with 13 bases between. This CDR3 reads CASSEWGAQTYEQYF. The CDR3 nucleotides read TGTGCCAGCAGTGAATGGGGGGCACAGACCTACGAGCAGTACTTC.

The chain is built from TRBV11-3 and TRBJ1-1; TRBD1 might be the D (5 bases). The germline V and J ends were trimmed by 5 bases and 5 bases, with 15 bases remaining between them. This CDR3 is built from 14 residues. The germline gives CDR1 SGHNT, CDR2 YENEEA. CDR3 region: CASSLGGFGTEAFF. CDR3 coding DNA: TGTGCCAGCAGCCTGGGGGGGTTCGGAACTGAAGCTTTCTTT.

V and J are TRBV2 and TRBJ1-1; D is unresolved. This CDR3 comprises 14 residues. Looked up from germline, CDR1 is SNHLY and CDR2 is FYNNEI. V was cut by 4 bases and J by 0 bases, with 9 bases left in between. CDR3 residues: CASSVHHMNTEAFF. The CDR3 bases are TGTGCCAGCAGTGTTCACCACATGAACACTGAAGCTTTCTTT.

This chain connects TRBV5-4 to TRBJ2-7, with D perhaps given as TRBD1 or TRBD2 (5 bases each). The CDR3 is 11 residues long. The germline V gene encodes CDR1 SGHNT and CDR2 YYREEE (reference sequence). V dropped 7 bases and J dropped 6 bases, with 11 bases sitting between them. Here the CDR3 DNA reads TGTGCCAGCGGGGGTGGCGGCGAGCAGTACTTC. Its protein product is CASGGGGEQYF.

This clone was counted once. This chain uses TRBV7-6 with TRBJ2-7; D ambiguous. Deletions cut 2 bases from V and 5 bases from J, with 10 bases between. The length of the CDR3 is 13 residues. Germline V gene data show CDR1 as SGHVS and CDR2 as FNYEAQ. Here the CDR3 reads CASSLTNIHEQYF. The CDR3 DNA is TGTGCCAGCAGCTTAACAAACATCCACGAGCAGTACTTC.

The chain links TRBV5-6 to TRBJ2-5; D perhaps matches TRBD1 (5 bases). The DNA matches TRBJ2-7 better at its end, which makes the J call doubtful. This CDR3 region has 13 residues. CDR1 and CDR2 (germline): SGHDT, YYEEEE. This CDR3 reads CASSFPRQYEQYF. The CDR3 DNA is TGTGCCAGCAGCTTCCCCCGACAGTACGAGCAGTACTTC.

The J gene is TRBJ1-1, the V gene TRBV4-1, with no clear D. CDR3 length: 15 amino acids. The germline V gene encodes CDR1 MGHRA and CDR2 YSYEKL. Deletions cut 4 bases from V and 0 bases from J, with 12 bases between. CDR3 amino acids: CASSPSVDLNTEAFF. In DNA, the CDR3 is TGCGCCAGCAGCCCCTCCGTGGACCTGAACACTGAAGCTTTCTTT.

This clone has only one observation. The genes are TRBV6-6 and TRBJ2-1; D might be TRBD1 or TRBD2, each matching 5 bases. The germline CDR1 and CDR2 sequences are MNHNY and SVGAGI (reference sequence). V was shortened by 8 bases and J by 4 bases, with 21 bases between the two germline ends. The CDR3 consists of 16 residues. The CDR3 loop reads CASSLTSGLSYNEQFF. DNA for the CDR3: TGTGCCAGCTCTCTTACCTCGGGGCTATCTTACAATGAGCAGTTCTTC.

This clone occurred once. V usage is TRBV5-4 and J usage is TRBJ2-1; 8 bases are a match to TRBD2. The V segment lost 0 bases and the J segment 7 bases; nucleotides outside the gene matches: 6. This CDR3 comprises 15 residues. Germline CDR1 reads SGHNT; CDR2 reads YYREEE (reference sequence). The CDR3, as DNA: TGTGCCAGCAGCTTGGGTCGGGAGGGCCAAAATGAGCAGTTCTTC. Translating gives CASSLGREGQNEQFF.

This chain connects TRBV30 to TRBJ1-5; 8 bases line up with TRBD1. Looked up from germline, CDR1 is GTSNPN and CDR2 is SVGIG (reference sequence). The length of the CDR3 is 15 residues. Trimming at V came to 5 bases and at J to 3 bases, leaving 9 bases not matched to a gene. The CDR3 region is CAWAPGGAINQPQHF. The CDR3 region has the DNA TGTGCCTGGGCCCCAGGGGGCGCGATCAATCAGCCCCAGCATTTT.

The sample holds one count of this clone. The rearrangement uses TRBV27 and TRBJ1-2; perhaps TRBD1 as D (5 bases). From germline, CDR1 is MNHEY and CDR2 SMNVEV (reference sequence). This CDR3 has 14 residues. V lost 4 bases, J lost 8 bases, and 17 bases lay in between. CDR3 amino acids: CASSSGPQMVGYTF. The CDR3 DNA sequence: TGTGCCAGCAGTTCAGGGCCGCAAATGGTGGGCTACACCTTC.

The chain recombines TRBV6-5 with TRBJ1-2, with a weak D call TRBD1 (5 bases). The CDR3 loop spans 15 amino acids. The V end was cut by 0 bases, the J end by 5 bases, with 13 bases between. CDR1 and CDR2 (germline): MNHEY, SVGAGI. In DNA, the CDR3 is TGTGCCAGCAGTTACTCCGCAGGGCTGAAGTATGGCTACACCTTC. Protein product: CASSYSAGLKYGYTF.

This rearrangement joins TRBV19 to TRBJ2-7; D possibly uses TRBD1 or TRBD2 (5 bases each). The CDR3 sequence is 13 residues long. The germline V and J ends were trimmed by 2 bases and 5 bases, with 10 bases remaining between them. In germline, CDR1 is LNHDA, CDR2 SQIVND (reference sequence). The CDR3 region has the DNA TGTGCCAGTAGTATAAGGGACCCCAACGAGCAGTACTTC. This translates into CASSIRDPNEQYF.

This sequence joins TRBV5-3 and TRBJ2-7; 8 bases agree with TRBD1. TRBV5-3 is given ORF status, its function remaining uncertain. There are 14 residues in the CDR3. V dropped 3 bases and J dropped 6; count of bases not matched to a gene: 8. The CDR3 region is CARSSTDRAPEQYF. CDR3 DNA sequence: TGTGCCAGAAGCTCAACGGACAGGGCCCCCGAGCAGTACTTC.

The V gene is TRBV28, the J gene TRBJ2-1; D is uncertain. Germline V gene lookup returns CDR1 MDHEN and CDR2 SYDVKM. The CDR3 length is 18 residues. V was clipped by 1 base and J by 2 bases, with 18 bases between them. This CDR3 is CASSLYGYISSTYNEQFF. The CDR3 DNA sequence: TGTGCCAGCAGTTTATACGGCTATATATCCTCTACCTACAATGAGCAGTTCTTC. Variable domain in full (rest from reference TRBV28 and TRBJ2-1): DVKVTQSSRYLVKRTGEKVFLECVQDMDHENMFWYRQDPGLGLRLIYFSYDVKMKEKGDIPEGYSVSREKKERFSLILESASTNQTSMYLCASSLYGYISSTYNEQFFGPGTRLTVL.

This chain uses TRBV7-9 with TRBJ2-1; D is possibly TRBD2 (6 bases). The ends were cut back, 1 base at V and 4 bases at J, with 17 bases in the middle. The CDR3 length is 17 residues. The V gene's germline CDR1 is SEHNR and CDR2 FQNEAQ (reference sequence). Written as DNA, the CDR3 is TGTGCCAGCAGCTTAGTTCCCCCCGGGCGGGAATACAATGAGCAGTTCTTC. Its translation: CASSLVPPGREYNEQFF.

The V call is TRBV6-7, the J call TRBJ2-2, with TRBD2 matching over 10 bases. TRBV6-7 is placed among ORFs of uncertain function. The CDR3 loop spans 14 amino acids. V trimming: 6 bases; J trimming: 7 bases; junction bases outside the gene matches: 5. For the CDR3, the DNA is TGTGCCAGCAGCTCTAGCGGGAGAAACGGGGAGCTGTTTTTT. Its translation: CASSSSGRNGELFF.

J is TRBJ2-5 and V is TRBV5-1; possibly TRBD2 for D (6 bases). Trimming removed 0 bases from V and 4 bases from J, with 13 bases in between. This CDR3 is built from 15 residues. Germline CDR1 reads SGHRS; CDR2 reads YFSETQ. CDR3 DNA: TGCGCCAGCAGCTTGGGGTCCGGGGGTCCAGAGACCCAGTACTTC. Translating it yields CASSLGSGGPETQYF.

Concerning this clone itself: The same CDR3 also results from other DNA sequences found in this sample. The chain has TRBV20-1 and TRBJ2-7; unclear D gene. V was shortened by 3 bases and J by 0 bases, with 3 bases between the two germline ends. Germline CDR1 is DFQATT and CDR2 is SNEGSKA (reference sequence). This CDR3 comprises 11 residues. This chain's CDR3 is CSARSSYEQYF. The CDR3, as DNA: TGCAGTGCTAGGAGCTCCTACGAGCAGTACTTC.

The chain recombines TRBV9 with TRBJ1-2; 7 nucleotides line up with TRBD1. Germline lookup yields CDR1 SGDLS and CDR2 YYNGEE. Trimming at V came to 3 bases and at J to 3 bases, leaving 8 bases not matched to a gene. The CDR3 runs to 15 residues. Here the CDR3 DNA reads TGTGCCAGCAGCGCCAAGACAGGGAAGGACTATGGCTACACCTTC. Translation: CASSAKTGKDYGYTF. The whole variable domain, remainder taken from reference TRBV9 and TRBJ1-2, is DSGVTQTPKHLITATGQRVTLRCSPRSGDLSVYWYQQSLDQGLQFLIQYYNGEERAKGNILERFSAQQFPDLHSELNLSSLELGDSALYFCASSAKTGKDYGYTFGSGTRLTVV.

The chain links TRBV27 to TRBJ1-5, with D perhaps matching TRBD1 (6 bases). The V and J ends lost 6 bases and 2 bases respectively, with 11 bases between them. CDR1 MNHEY and CDR2 SMNVEV come from the germline V gene (reference sequence). This CDR3 has 14 amino acids. The CDR3 loop reads CASRPGEGNQPQHF. CDR3 nucleotide sequence: TGTGCCAGCAGGCCAGGGGAGGGCAATCAGCCCCAGCATTTT.

J is TRBJ2-7 and V is TRBV7-9, with D perhaps TRBD2 (6 bases). The CDR3 loop spans 12 amino acids. The germline V gene has CDR1 SEHNR and CDR2 FQNEAQ (reference sequence). V was trimmed by 5 bases and J by 6 bases, leaving 11 bases between them. The CDR3 protein is CASSQTRGEQYF. The CDR3 coding sequence is TGTGCCAGCAGCCAGACTAGGGGCGAGCAGTACTTC.